A selection of T cell receptor beta chains follows, all from one sample in a study of T cell responses to AZD1222 COVID-19 vaccine. The data were produced by immunoSEQ multiplex PCR, yet TCRdb's version contains in-frame clones alone and is incomplete. This sample has about 100,000 clones; 88% occur once, and the top ten carry more than 1.5%. Sequencing was performed on peripheral blood, taken on day 0 of AZD1222 vaccination. These receptor sequences come from an adult in good health. Each CDR3 is given with its conserved first and last residue. The D gene is left open where the match is weak. Rows give clone size only sometimes, using once, few, many, or a class for an expanded clone.

>NA|TRBV7-2|NA|TRBJ2-3
TGTGCCAGCAGCTCCTCGGGTACGCAGTATTTT
CASSSSGTQYF
>NA|TRBV28|NA|TRBJ1-2
TGTGCCAGCAGAGGGACGGACCCTACTAACTATGGCTACACCTTC
CASRGTDPTNYGYTF
>TRBD1|TRBV6-5|NA|TRBJ2-1
TGTGCCAGCAGCCCCCCGGGACAGGGCTGGGAGTTCTTC
CASSPPGQGWEFF
>NA|TRBV28|NA|TRBJ1-2
TGTGCCAGCAGTACAACTGACAGAGCTAACTATGGCTACACCTTC
CASSTTDRANYGYTF
>NA|TRBV7-9|NA|TRBJ1-6
TGTGCCAGCAGCCAGCTAGAGACACAACCTAATTCACCCCTCCACTTT
CASSQLETQPNSPLHF
>NA|TRBV3-1/TRBV3-2|NA|TRBJ1-1
TGTGCCAGCAGCCAAGACTCTAAGGAGAACACTGAAGCTTTCTTT
CASSQDSKENTEAFF
>TRBD2|TRBV11-2|NA|TRBJ2-3
TGTGCCAGCAGCCCTCGGGGGGGAGGGCCTGTAGATACGCAGTATTTT
CASSPRGGGPVDTQYF
>NA|TRBV6-5|NA|TRBJ1-1
TGTGCCAGCCGATGGGGGGAGGACACTGAAGCTTTCTTT
CASRWGEDTEAFF
>NA|TRBV18|NA|TRBJ1-1
TGTGCCAGCTCACCGAATGAGTACACTGAAGCTTTCTTT
CASSPNEYTEAFF
>TRBD2|TRBV6-4|NA|TRBJ2-2
TGTGCCAGCAGTGACTCGAAGCGGGAGAGTACCGGGGAGCTGTTTTTT
CASSDSKRESTGELFF
>TRBD2|TRBV11-3|NA|TRBJ2-2
TGTGCCAGCAGCCCGATAAGGCTAGCGGGAGCCACCGGGGAGCTGTTTTTT
CASSPIRLAGATGELFF
>NA|TRBV5-4|NA|TRBJ2-2
TGTGCCAGCAGCATACCAGGGACCGGGGAGCTGTTTTTT
CASSIPGTGELFF
>TRBD2|TRBV4-3|NA|TRBJ2-7
TGCGCCCGCAGCCGGGGGCGGGAGGCCCCCTACGAGCAGTACTTC
CARSRGREAPYEQYF
>NA|TRBV30|NA|TRBJ2-3
TGTGCCTGGAGTGTACAGGCAGATACGCAGTATTTT
CAWSVQADTQYF
>NA|TRBV25-1|NA|TRBJ2-1
TGTGCCAGCAGTTCCTTTGCTCAGTTCTTC
CASSSFAQFF
>TRBD2|TRBV4-3|NA|TRBJ2-7
TGCGCCAGCAGCCAAGTATTACTAGCGGAATCCTACGAGCAGTACTTC
CASSQVLLAESYEQYF
>NA|TRBV9|NA|TRBJ1-2
TGTGCCAGCAGCTCCCGGGGAGGGGGGGGCAACTATGGCTACACCTTC
CASSSRGGGGNYGYTF
>NA|TRBV7-9|NA|TRBJ1-1
TGTGCCAGCAGCCCCCGGGGGAGCATGAACACTGAAGCTTTCTTT
CASSPRGSMNTEAFF
>NA|TRBV7-9|NA|TRBJ2-2
TGTGCCAGCAGCCCGACAGCGGCGAACACCGGGGAGCTGTTTTTT
CASSPTAANTGELFF
>TRBD1|TRBV7-6|NA|TRBJ1-3
TGTGCCAGCAGCAACAACAGGGGATCGAAAAACACCATATATTTT
CASSNNRGSKNTIYF
>NA|TRBV5-1|few|TRBJ2-2
TGCGCCAGCAGGAGACAGGAAACCGGGGAGCTGTTTTTT
CASRRQETGELFF
>TRBD1|TRBV12-3/TRBV12-4|once|TRBJ1-2
TGTGCCAGCAGTTTCCGGGACAGGTTCGGCTACACCTTC
CASSFRDRFGYTF
>NA|TRBV12-3/TRBV12-4|NA|TRBJ1-3
TGTGCCAGCAGTACCAGTGGAAACACCATATATTTT
CASSTSGNTIYF
>NA|TRBV18|once|TRBJ2-5
TGTGCCAGCTCACCAGGGATGGAAGAGACCCAGTACTTC
CASSPGMEETQYF
>NA|TRBV19|once|TRBJ1-2
TGTGCCAGTGGTATTGCTCAGGGTTTCCAAAACTATGGCTACACCTTC
CASGIAQGFQNYGYTF
>NA|TRBV10-3|NA|TRBJ2-1
TGTGCCATCAGTGACCCCTTACTAGTGGAGCAGTTCTTC
CAISDPLLVEQFF
>NA|TRBV12-3/TRBV12-4|NA|TRBJ2-1
TGTGCCAGCAGTTTCGGCAATGAGCAGTTCTTC
CASSFGNEQFF
>NA|TRBV28|NA|TRBJ1-1
TGTGCCAGTTCCGACAGACCACTTGGAGCTTTCTTT
CASSDRPLGAFF
>TRBD1|TRBV27|NA|TRBJ1-5
TGTGCCAGCAGGAAACAGGGGGCTTACAATCAGCCCCAGCATTTT
CASRKQGAYNQPQHF
>TRBD1|TRBV5-1|NA|TRBJ2-1
TGCGCCAGCAGCTTGGGGGACAGGGAGGTCCATGAGCAGTTCTTC
CASSLGDREVHEQFF
>NA|TRBV6-5|NA|TRBJ1-5
TGTGCCAGCAGTTACTCGAGGGCGTCTCCAAATCAGCCCCAGCATTTT
CASSYSRASPNQPQHF
>NA|TRBV12-3/TRBV12-4|NA|TRBJ2-1
TGTGCCAGCAGTTTCCAGGTTAGGAATGAGCAGTTCTTC
CASSFQVRNEQFF